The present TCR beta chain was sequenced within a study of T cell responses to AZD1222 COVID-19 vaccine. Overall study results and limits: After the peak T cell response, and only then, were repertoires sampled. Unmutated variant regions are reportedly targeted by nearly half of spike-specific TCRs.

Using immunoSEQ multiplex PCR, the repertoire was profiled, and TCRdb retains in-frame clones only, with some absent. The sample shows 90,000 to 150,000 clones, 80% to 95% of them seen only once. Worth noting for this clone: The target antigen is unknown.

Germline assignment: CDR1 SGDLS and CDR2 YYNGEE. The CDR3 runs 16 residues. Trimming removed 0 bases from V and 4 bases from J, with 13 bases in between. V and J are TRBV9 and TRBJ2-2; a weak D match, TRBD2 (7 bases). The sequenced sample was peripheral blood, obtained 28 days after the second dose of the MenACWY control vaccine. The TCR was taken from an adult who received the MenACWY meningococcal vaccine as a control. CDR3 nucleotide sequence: TGTGCCAGCAGCGTAGGCGGGGGCGTTATCACCGGGGAGCTGTTTTTT. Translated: CASSVGGGVITGELFF.